This passage covers 3 T cell receptor beta chains from one sample sequenced in a study of human T cells and chemical hapten exposure. TCRdb itself ran the RACE reads through MiXCR, one entry per CDR3 protein. The data show 180,000 or so distinct CDR3 sequences, with roughly 15% seen just once and 1.7% held by the top ten. Indicated time point: patch test 1, 2 weeks after DPC sensitization. Sample treatment: therapeutic diphenylcyclopropenone sensitization with weekly scalp DPC. The source was whole blood, collected in connection with sensitization to the hapten diphenylcyclopropenone (DPC). All receptors derive from a woman in her twenties or thirties with alopecia areata. Some clones in this sample may be carry-over from other donors' samples.

This clonotype has only a few counts. The chain uses TRBV10-3 and TRBJ1-5, with TRBD1 identical over 8 bases. CDR3 length equals 14 residues. V lost 8 bases and J lost 9; bases outside the gene matches: 12. Germline-derived CDR1 and CDR2 are ENHRY and SYGVKD. CDR3 in amino acids: CAIRGGQASSPQHF. The CDR3 region has the DNA TGTGCCATCCGCGGGGGACAGGCGTCTTCGCCCCAGCATTTT.

The sample holds a few counts of this clonotype. The rearrangement joins TRBV21-1 to TRBJ1-4; the table's D call, TRBD1, has no DNA check behind it. TRBV21-1 has pseudogene status. The CDR3 runs 17 residues. CDR3 residues: CASSTGTERLTNEKLFF. The CDR3, as DNA: TGTGCCAGCAGCACGGGGACAGAGCGGCTAACTAATGAAAAACTGTTTTTT.

The chain has TRBV12-3 or TRBV12-4 and TRBJ2-1; D not resolved. Trimming pared 6 bases from V and 1 base from J, leaving 10 bases between. The CDR3 totals 14 residues. The chain's CDR3 is CASRPGLSYNEQFF. CDR3 DNA sequence: TGTGCCAGCAGACCAGGCCTTTCCTACAATGAGCAGTTCTTC.